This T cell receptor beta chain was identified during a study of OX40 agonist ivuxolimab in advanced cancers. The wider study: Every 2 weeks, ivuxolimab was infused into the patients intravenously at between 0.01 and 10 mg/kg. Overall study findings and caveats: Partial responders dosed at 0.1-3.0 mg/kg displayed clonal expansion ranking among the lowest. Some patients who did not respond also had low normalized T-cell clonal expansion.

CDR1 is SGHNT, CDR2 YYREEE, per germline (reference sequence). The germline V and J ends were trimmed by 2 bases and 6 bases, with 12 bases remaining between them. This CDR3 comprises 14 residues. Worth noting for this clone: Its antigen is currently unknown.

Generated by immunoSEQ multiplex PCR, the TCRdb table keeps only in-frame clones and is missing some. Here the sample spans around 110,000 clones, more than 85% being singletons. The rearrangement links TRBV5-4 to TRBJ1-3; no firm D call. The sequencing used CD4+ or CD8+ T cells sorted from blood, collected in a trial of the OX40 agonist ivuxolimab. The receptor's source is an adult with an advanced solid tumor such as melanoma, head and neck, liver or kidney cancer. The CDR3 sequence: CASSFDMAENTIYF. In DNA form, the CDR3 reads TGTGCCAGCAGCTTCGACATGGCTGAAAACACCATATATTTT. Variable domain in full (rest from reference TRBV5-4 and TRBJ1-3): ETGVTQSPTHLIKTRGQQVTLRCSSQSGHNTVSWYQQALGQGPQFIFQYYREEENGRGNFPPRFSGLQFPNYSSELNVNALELDDSALYLCASSFDMAENTIYFGEGSWLTVV.